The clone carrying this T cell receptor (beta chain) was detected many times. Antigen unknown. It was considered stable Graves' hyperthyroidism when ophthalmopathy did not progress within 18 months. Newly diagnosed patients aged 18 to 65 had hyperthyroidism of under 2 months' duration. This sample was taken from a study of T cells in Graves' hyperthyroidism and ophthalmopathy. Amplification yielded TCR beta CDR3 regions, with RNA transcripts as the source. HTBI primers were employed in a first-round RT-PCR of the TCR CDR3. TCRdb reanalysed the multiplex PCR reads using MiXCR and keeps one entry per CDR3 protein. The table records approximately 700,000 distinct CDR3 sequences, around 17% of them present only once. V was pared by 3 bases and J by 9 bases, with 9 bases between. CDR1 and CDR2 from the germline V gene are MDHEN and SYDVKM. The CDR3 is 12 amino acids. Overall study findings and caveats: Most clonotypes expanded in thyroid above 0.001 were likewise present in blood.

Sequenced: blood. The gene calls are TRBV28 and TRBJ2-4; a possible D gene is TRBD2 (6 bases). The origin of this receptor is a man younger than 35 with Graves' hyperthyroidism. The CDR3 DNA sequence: TGTGCCAGCAGTTTGCGGGAAGCCATTCAGTACTTC. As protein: CASSLREAIQYF.